Presented here are 3 T cell receptor beta chains from one specimen sequenced in a study of T cells after yellow fever vaccination. TCRdb recomputed calls from the 5' RACE reads with MiXCR, one row per CDR3 protein. The top ten hold around 18% of the sample, which has about 350,000 distinct CDR3 sequences, around a tenth seen once. This sample comprised PBMCs, obtained on the day of the first yellow fever vaccination. The receptors derive from a man aged 18 to 29 who received the YFV17D yellow fever vaccine.

This clonotype has a count of ten or more. This chain connects TRBV5-6 to TRBJ2-3; weak D call: TRBD1 (6 bases). Germline V gene lookup returns CDR1 SGHDT and CDR2 YYEEEE. V gave up 3 bases and J gave up 8 bases, with 13 bases separating them. The CDR3 has 13 residues. CDR3 DNA sequence: TGTGCCAGCAGCTCCCCCCCACAGGGTACGCAGTATTTT. The encoded protein is CASSSPPQGTQYF. Supplemented by reference TRBV5-6 and TRBJ2-3, the full variable domain reads DAGVTQSPTHLIKTRGQQVTLRCSPKSGHDTVSWYQQALGQGPQFIFQYYEEEERQRGNFPDRFSGHQFPNYSSELNVNALLLGDSALYLCASSSPPQGTQYFGPGTRLTVL.

This clonotype occurred many times. V usage is TRBV5-1 and J usage is TRBJ1-1, with unresolved D. Germline loops: CDR1 SGHRS, CDR2 YFSETQ. The CDR3 has 13 residues. The V gene lost 1 base and the J gene lost 5 bases, with 9 bases spanning the gap. As DNA, the CDR3 is TGCGCCAGCAGCTTGCGAGGGTCGACTGAAGCTTTCTTT. As protein: CASSLRGSTEAFF.

This clonotype was seen a handful of times. The V and J genes are TRBV4-3 and TRBJ1-2; 7 bases match TRBD1. V lost 0 bases and J lost 4; bases outside the gene matches: 5. The CDR3 has 15 amino acids. From germline, CDR1 is LGHNA and CDR2 YSLEER. CDR3 DNA sequence: TGCGCCAGCAGCCAAGATAAGGGGACAGCCTATGGCTACACCTTC. Protein: CASSQDKGTAYGYTF.